The sequence of this T cell receptor (beta chain) was determined in a study of identical twins. One entry per CDR3 protein results from TCRdb running MiXCR on the 5' RACE reads. Of approximately 190,000 distinct CDR3 sequences in the sample, less than 20% were seen once. The table lists this clonotype with many counts. This CDR3 has 15 residues. The germline V and J ends were trimmed by 0 bases and 4 bases, with 12 bases remaining between them. Germline assignment: CDR1 SNHLY and CDR2 FYNNEI. This sample was shared with a second study, whose subject was T cells expressing NK-cell markers. That paper states: Sequenced donors, eight in total, included seven who were HCMV-seropositive and one who was seronegative. As a fraction of CD8+ T cells, dominant NKG2C+ clonotypes reached about 1.0-7.5% in six donors.

The clonotype comes from a woman younger than 35 in good health. The material sequenced was CD8+ T cells sorted from blood. This sequence joins TRBV2 and TRBJ1-2; D is unresolved. CDR3 amino acids: CASSEAGISSYGYTF. As DNA, the CDR3 is TGTGCCAGCAGTGAAGCGGGGATCTCGTCCTATGGCTACACCTTC.